One and the same sample provided the 29 T cell receptor delta chains below, sequenced in a study of gamma-delta chains in newborns, infants, children. TCRdb repeated clone calling on the reads with CATT. The sample lists fewer than 12,000 delta-chain clones; about 9% were seen once. The specimen was blood. The source of these receptors is a child who was a newborn, infant or young child, either healthy, febrile or measles-vaccinated (not recorded which).

On this clone itself: For this DNA, TCRdb reports the protein of a much larger clone, which diverges at residue 17, most likely from a read error; the protein presented here is translated directly from the DNA. The chain joins TRDV2 to TRDJ1; D possibly corresponds to TRDD3 (5 bases). This CDR3 spans 18 amino acids. CDR1 and CDR2 from the germline V gene are GEAIGNYY and EKD. CDR3 nucleotides: TGTGCCTGTGACCAAGTACCCCCCCGAGGTGCTGATACCGATAAACTCACCTTT. Amino acids: CACDQVPPRGADTDKLTF.

This clone was counted between two and nine times. The sample carries other DNA sequences with the same CDR3. V is TRAV29/DV5 and J is TRDJ1; 10 nucleotides align to TRDD3. Germline V gene lookup returns CDR1 NSMFDY and CDR2 ISSIKDK. With 3 bases clipped from V and 0 bases from J, the junction kept 26 bases outside the gene matches. The CDR3 spans 22 residues. CDR3 in amino acids: CAATAIPRGWTGGYAYTDKLIF. Here the CDR3 DNA reads TGTGCAGCAACCGCCATCCCCAGGGGTTGGACCGGGGGATACGCTTACACCGATAAACTCATCTTT.

Details on this clone: Other DNA sequences within the sample encode an identical CDR3. The chain uses TRDV2 and TRDJ3; weak D call: TRDD3 (5 bases). The CDR3 spans 18 residues. Trimming left V 1 base short and J 1 base short, with 13 bases between. Germline CDR1 is GEAIGNYY and CDR2 is EKD. CDR3 bases: TGTGCCTGTGACACGGGGGGCCCGTCTTCCTGGGACACCCGACAGATGTTTTTC. Protein sequence: CACDTGGPSSWDTRQMFF.

The rearrangement joins TRDV1 to TRDJ1; 7 bases fit TRDD3. The CDR3 runs 19 residues. The germline gives CDR1 TSWWSYY, CDR2 QGS. V shed 0 bases and J 0 bases; nucleotides not matched to a gene: 13. CDR3 loop: CALGELPWGYNGHTDKLIF. As DNA, the CDR3 is TGTGCTCTTGGGGAACTACCCTGGGGATATAACGGCCACACCGATAAACTCATCTTT.

As for this clone: A much bigger clone sits one base away, suggesting this may be a read error. At the DNA level, this CDR3 is encoded by other sequences in the same sample as well. The J gene is TRDJ3, the V gene TRDV2; 11 bases agree with TRDD3. Unmatched junction bases numbered 3, after V lost 3 bases and J lost 0 bases. The CDR3 has 18 amino acids. CDR1 GEAIGNYY and CDR2 EKD come from the germline V gene. The CDR3 bases are TGTGCCTGTGACTTACTGGGGGATAGCTCCTGGGACACCCGACAGATGTTTTTC. Encoded protein: CACDLLGDSSWDTRQMFF.

This clone was picked up a small number of times. The chain uses TRDV2 and TRDJ3; 10 bases fit TRDD3. Germline CDR1 is GEAIGNYY and CDR2 is EKD. The V gene end was trimmed by 3 bases and the J gene end by 1 base; junction bases not matched to a gene: 8. CDR3 length: 19 residues. The CDR3 sequence: CACDATTGGLSWDTRQMFF. Here the CDR3 DNA reads TGTGCCTGTGACGCAACCACTGGGGGATTGTCCTGGGACACCCGACAGATGTTTTTC.

Only a few counts were recorded for this clone. The chain couples TRDV2 to TRDJ1; 10 bases are shared with TRDD3. CDR1 and CDR2 (germline): GEAIGNYY, EKD. The V and J ends lost 0 bases and 2 bases, in that order; junction bases with no gene match: 17. The CDR3 contains 20 residues. As DNA, the CDR3 is TGTGCCTGTGACACCGTCCCCCGGCGGCCTGTACTGGGGGATACCGATAAACTCATCTTT. It encodes CACDTVPRRPVLGDTDKLIF.

There are a few counts of this clone. TCRdb lists the protein of a much larger clone for this DNA, which differs at residue 4, so this is likely a read error; the protein given here is translated from the DNA itself. The rearrangement links TRDV2 to TRDJ1; D unresolved. Germline V gene sequence: CDR1 GEAIGNYY, CDR2 EKD. This CDR3 has 14 amino acids. CDR3 in DNA: TGTGCCTGTGGCACCTTATCGGGAGACGATAAACTCATCTTT. Protein product: CACGTLSGDDKLIF.

The table lists this clone with a few counts. This sequence may be a read error, since a much larger clone differs from it by one base. Other nucleotide sequences in the sample specify the same CDR3. This chain links TRDV2 with TRDJ1; TRDD3 aligns across 11 bases. In germline, CDR1 is GEAIGNYY, CDR2 EKD. J lost 4 bases, V lost 0 bases, and 15 bases had no gene match. This CDR3 contains 19 residues. CDR3 nucleotides: TGTGCCTGTGACACCTTGGGCCTGGGGGATACCTTACGATTCGATAAACTCATCTTT. This codes for CACDTLGLGDTLRFDKLIF.

This clone was counted only a few times. One base separates it from a far larger clone, so it is likely a read error. This same CDR3 is encoded by further DNA sequences in the sample. V gene TRDV2 combines with J gene TRDJ3; 13 bases agree with TRDD3. Germline V CDR1 and CDR2: GEAIGNYY, EKD. This CDR3 has 20 residues. In nucleotides, the CDR3 is TGTGCCTGTGACACCGTACTGGGGGATACGAGCTCCTGGGACACCCGACAGATGTTTTTT. This gives the protein CACDTVLGDTSSWDTRQMFF.

The chain carries TRDV2 and TRDJ1; no clear D. This CDR3 region has 22 residues. Trimming removed 0 bases from V and 0 bases from J, with 31 bases in between. Germline V gives CDR1 GEAIGNYY, CDR2 EKD. The chain's CDR3 is CACDTLEQTRGIHGGDTDKLIF. CDR3 nucleotides: TGTGCCTGTGACACCCTAGAGCAAACCAGGGGTATACATGGAGGGGACACCGATAAACTCATCTTT.

This clone was detected a few times. The sample contains more than one DNA sequence encoding this CDR3. V is TRDV2 and J is TRDJ1; 7 bases are shared with TRDD3. V gave up 0 bases and J gave up 4 bases; unmatched junction bases: 7. CDR1 is GEAIGNYY, CDR2 EKD, per germline. This CDR3 comprises 15 residues. The CDR3 DNA reads TGTGCCTGTGACACCGTGGGGGACGATGGCGATAAACTCATCTTT. Translating gives CACDTVGDDGDKLIF.

The J gene is TRDJ1, the V gene TRDV3; 7 bases line up with TRDD3. Germline V lookup: CDR1 TVYSNPD, CDR2 GDNSRS (reference sequence). Trimming cost V 5 bases and J 2 bases; bases outside gene matches: 20. This CDR3 region has 17 residues. This CDR3 is CAPRLLGQLPSTDKLIF. In DNA form, the CDR3 reads TGTGCCCCCCGGTTACTGGGGCAGCTCCCCTCTACCGATAAACTCATCTTT. Variable domain in full (rest from reference TRDV3 and TRDJ1): CDKVTQSSPDQTVASGSEVVLLCTYDTVYSNPDLFWYRIRPDYSFQFVFYGDNSRSEGADFTQGRFSVKHILTQKAFHLVISPVRTEDSATYYCAPRLLGQLPSTDKLIFGKGTRVTVEP.

This clone appeared a few times. The chain combines TRDV1 with TRDJ1, with 10 bases lining up with TRDD3. The CDR3 extends over 17 amino acids. In germline, CDR1 is TSWWSYY, CDR2 QGS. The V and J ends lost 1 base and 1 base, in that order; junction bases with no gene match: 6. The CDR3 protein is CALGEPRGDTATDKLIF. In DNA, the CDR3 is TGTGCTCTTGGGGAACCACGGGGGGATACGGCCACCGATAAACTCATCTTT.

A few counts support this clone. A much larger clone differs by one base, so this may be a read error. The gene calls are TRDV2 and TRDJ3; 8 nucleotides match TRDD3. Germline CDR1 GEAIGNYY, CDR2 EKD. The CDR3 spans 20 residues. V shed 3 bases and J 2 bases; nucleotides not matched to a gene: 14. For the CDR3, the DNA is TGTGCCTGTGACCGAGTACTGGGGGGTACGCCAACCTGGGACACCCGACAGATGTTTTTC. As protein: CACDRVLGGTPTWDTRQMFF.

Of note for this clone: A much more abundant neighbour one base away suggests this may be a read error. As DNA, the CDR3 is TGTGCCTGTGACAATACTGGGGCCTCCTGGGACACCCGACAGATGTTTTTC. It codes for CACDNTGASWDTRQMFF. The chain couples TRDV2 to TRDJ3; 7 nucleotides match TRDD3. J gave up 0 bases and V 2 bases, and 3 bases lay outside the gene matches. This CDR3 contains 17 residues. Per the germline V gene, CDR1 is GEAIGNYY and CDR2 is EKD.

Only a few counts were recorded for this clone. The rearrangement joins TRDV2 to TRDJ3; 10 nucleotides align to TRDD3. CDR1 is GEAIGNYY and CDR2 is EKD in the germline V gene. V gave up 2 bases and J gave up 0 bases; unmatched junction bases: 6. The CDR3 covers 19 residues. The CDR3 nucleotides read TGTGCCTGTGACAACGTACTGGGGGATCTCTCCTGGGACACCCGACAGATGTTTTTC. Its translation: CACDNVLGDLSWDTRQMFF.

The chain joins TRDV2 to TRDJ3, with 7 bases matching TRDD3. This CDR3 contains 20 residues. The V gene end was trimmed by 0 bases and the J gene end by 0 bases; junction bases not matched to a gene: 10. The germline V gene has CDR1 GEAIGNYY and CDR2 EKD. The CDR3 DNA reads TGTGCCTGTGACACCGTCCGCGGGGGATCGAGCTCCTGGGACACCCGACAGATGTTTTTC. Its protein is CACDTVRGGSSSWDTRQMFF.

The chain combines TRDV2 with TRDJ3; TRDD3 matches at 7 bases. In germline, CDR1 is GEAIGNYY, CDR2 EKD. V trimming: 0 bases; J trimming: 4 bases; junction bases outside the gene matches: 8. The CDR3 extends over 18 amino acids. The CDR3 DNA reads as TGTGCCTGTGACACCGTTGGGGCTGGGGGTTGGGACACCCGACAGATGTTTTTC. This encodes CACDTVGAGGWDTRQMFF.

This clone showed up just a few times. The CDR3 reads CALGEPLSCSGGSPALTAQLFF. Written as DNA, the CDR3 is TGTGCTCTTGGGGAACCCCTTTCCTGTTCTGGGGGATCCCCGGCTTTGACAGCACAACTCTTCTTT. V usage is TRDV1 and J usage is TRDJ2; 9 bases match TRDD3. The junction had 18 bases not matched to a gene; V was cut back by 1 base and J by 0 bases. CDR1 is TSWWSYY, CDR2 QGS, per germline. The CDR3 runs 22 residues.

This clone was counted only a few times. The protein that TCRdb holds for this DNA derives from a much larger clone and differs from the translated DNA at residue 5, which likely indicates a read error; the protein shown here is translated from the DNA. The chain is built from TRDV2 and TRDJ3; weak D call: TRDD3 (5 bases). This CDR3 has 18 residues. CDR1 GEAIGNYY and CDR2 EKD come from the germline V gene. Between the trimmed V and J ends, which lost 3 bases and 0 bases, there was a span of 14 bases. The CDR3 nucleotides are TGTGCCTGTGACGCCGTGGGATCCCGCTCCTGGGACACCCGACAGATGTTTTTC. It yields the protein CACDAVGSRSWDTRQMFF.

CDR3 in DNA: TGTGCCTGTGACAGAGTGGGGACCCCCCATTCCTGGGACACCCGACAGATGTTTTTC. Translated, it gives CACDRVGTPHSWDTRQMFF. This sequence joins TRDV2 and TRDJ3, with D possibly TRDD3 on 5 matching bases. This CDR3 contains 19 residues. V dropped 2 bases and J dropped 1 base, with 17 bases sitting between them. CDR1 is GEAIGNYY and CDR2 is EKD in the germline V gene.

This clone was picked up a small number of times. The CDR3: CACVPTGGFSWDTRQMFF. The DNA for the CDR3 is TGTGCCTGTGTCCCTACTGGGGGCTTCTCCTGGGACACCCGACAGATGTTTTTC. This chain connects TRDV2 to TRDJ3; TRDD3 matches 8 bases. Trimming took 5 bases from V and 0 from J; bases not matched to a gene: 8. Germline assignment: CDR1 GEAIGNYY and CDR2 EKD. The CDR3 runs 18 residues.

The chain employs TRDV1 and TRDJ1; D remains unclear. Germline CDR1 and CDR2: TSWWSYY and QGS. The V end lost 0 bases, the J end lost 4 bases, and 18 bases lay between the germline ends. CDR3 size: 17 residues. This CDR3 is CALGELVPQSHGDKLIF. DNA for the CDR3: TGTGCTCTTGGGGAACTTGTACCTCAATCCCACGGCGATAAACTCATCTTT.

This clone was found a few times. The V gene is TRDV2, the J gene TRDJ1; TRDD3 matches 8 bases. Unmatched junction bases numbered 10, after V lost 2 bases and J lost 0 bases. Germline-derived CDR1 and CDR2 are GEAIGNYY and EKD. The length of the CDR3 is 17 residues. The CDR3 spells CACDMLLGGEYTDKLIF. The CDR3 DNA sequence: TGTGCCTGTGACATGCTACTGGGGGGGGAGTACACCGATAAACTCATCTTT.

This clone was counted between two and nine times. The TCRdb protein and the DNA translation do not line up at residue 17; the protein shown here was made by translating the DNA. The gene calls are TRDV2 and TRDJ1; 8 nucleotides align to TRDD3. This CDR3 has 18 residues. Germline CDR1 and CDR2: GEAIGNYY and EKD. CDR3 in DNA: TGTGCCTGTGACACCGTATCGGTGGGGATACCCGACACCGATAAACTCACCTTT. Translation: CACDTVSVGIPDTDKLTF.

This clone is labeled as medium-sized. The rearrangement joins TRDV2 to TRDJ1; 9 bases are a match to TRDD3. The CDR3 runs 14 residues. The germline CDR1 and CDR2 sequences are GEAIGNYY and EKD. After removal of 2 bases from V and 0 bases from J, the junction contained 0 bases not matched to a gene. In DNA form, the CDR3 reads TGTGCCTGTGACAACTGGGGGAACACCGATAAACTCATCTTT. It encodes CACDNWGNTDKLIF.

A few counts support this clone. This chain uses TRDV2 with TRDJ3, with 11 bases lining up with TRDD3. Germline V gene lookup returns CDR1 GEAIGNYY and CDR2 EKD. V trimming: 0 bases; J trimming: 1 base; junction bases outside the gene matches: 10. This CDR3 has 21 residues. The CDR3 here is CACDTGGWGIQSSWDTRQMFF. The CDR3 DNA reads TGTGCCTGTGACACCGGAGGCTGGGGGATACAGAGTTCCTGGGACACCCGACAGATGTTTTTC.

This clone was picked up a small number of times. The gene calls are TRDV1 and TRDJ1, with 9 nucleotides matching TRDD2. CDR1 is TSWWSYY and CDR2 is QGS in the germline V gene. The CDR3 sequence is 27 residues long. J lost 0 bases, V lost 0 bases, and 35 bases had no gene match. The CDR3 protein is CALGELPRKLPSYEAVWGTPYTDKLIF. The CDR3 DNA is TGTGCTCTTGGGGAACTGCCCCGAAAACTTCCTTCCTACGAGGCCGTGTGGGGGACCCCGTACACCGATAAACTCATCTTT.